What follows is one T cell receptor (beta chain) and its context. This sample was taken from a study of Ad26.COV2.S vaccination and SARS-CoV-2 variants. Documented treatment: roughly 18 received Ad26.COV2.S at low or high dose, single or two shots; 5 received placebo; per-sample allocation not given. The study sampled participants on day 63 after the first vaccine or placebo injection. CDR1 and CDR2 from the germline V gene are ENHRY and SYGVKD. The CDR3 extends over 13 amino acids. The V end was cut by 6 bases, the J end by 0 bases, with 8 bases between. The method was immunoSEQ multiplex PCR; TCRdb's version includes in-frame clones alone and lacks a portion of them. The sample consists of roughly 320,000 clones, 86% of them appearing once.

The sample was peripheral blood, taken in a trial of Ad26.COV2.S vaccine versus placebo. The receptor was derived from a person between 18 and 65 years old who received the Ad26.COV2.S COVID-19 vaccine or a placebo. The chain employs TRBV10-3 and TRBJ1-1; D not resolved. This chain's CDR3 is CAISTVLNTEAFF. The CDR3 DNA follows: TGTGCCATCAGCACAGTCTTGAACACTGAAGCTTTCTTT.